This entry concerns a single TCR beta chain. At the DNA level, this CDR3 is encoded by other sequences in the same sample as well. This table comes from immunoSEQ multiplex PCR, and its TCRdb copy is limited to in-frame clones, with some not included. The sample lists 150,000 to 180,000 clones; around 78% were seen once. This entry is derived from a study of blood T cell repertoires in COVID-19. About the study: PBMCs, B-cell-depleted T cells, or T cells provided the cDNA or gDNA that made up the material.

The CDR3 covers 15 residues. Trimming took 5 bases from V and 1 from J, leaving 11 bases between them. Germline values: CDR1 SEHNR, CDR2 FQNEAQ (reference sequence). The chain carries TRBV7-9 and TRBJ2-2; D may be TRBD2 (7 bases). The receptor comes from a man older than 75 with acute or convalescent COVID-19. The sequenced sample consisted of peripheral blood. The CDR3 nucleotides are TGTGCCAGCAGCCTGAGGGGGGGGAACACCGGGGAGCTGTTTTTT. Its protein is CASSLRGGNTGELFF. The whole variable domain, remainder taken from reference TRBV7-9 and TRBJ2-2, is DTGVSQNPRHKITKRGQNVTFRCDPISEHNRLYWYRQTLGQGPEFLTYFQNEAQLEKSRLLSDRFSAERPKGSFSTLEIQRTEQGDSAMYLCASSLRGGNTGELFFGEGSRLTVL.